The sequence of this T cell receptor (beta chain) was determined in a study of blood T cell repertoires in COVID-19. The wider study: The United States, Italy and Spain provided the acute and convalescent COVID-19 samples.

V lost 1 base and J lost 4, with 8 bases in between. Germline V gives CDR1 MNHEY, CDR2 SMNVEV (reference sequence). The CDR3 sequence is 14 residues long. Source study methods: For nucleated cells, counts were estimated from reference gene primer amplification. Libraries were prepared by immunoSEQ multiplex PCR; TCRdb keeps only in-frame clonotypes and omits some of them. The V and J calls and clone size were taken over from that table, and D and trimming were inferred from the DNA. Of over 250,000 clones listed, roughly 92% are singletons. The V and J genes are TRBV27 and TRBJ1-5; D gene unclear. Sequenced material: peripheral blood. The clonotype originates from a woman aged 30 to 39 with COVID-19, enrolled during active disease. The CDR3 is CASSLWGGNQPQHF. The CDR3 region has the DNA TGTGCCAGCAGTTTATGGGGAGGGAATCAGCCCCAGCATTTT.